The 14 T cell receptor beta chains given below trace back to one sample, sequenced in a study of ipilimumab plus nivolumab after autologous stem cell transplantation. The table came from immunoSEQ multiplex PCR; TCRdb's copy has only in-frame clones and leaves some out. This table holds 43,000 or so clones, about 88% found once. This sample comprised PBMCs, obtained in a trial of ipilimumab plus nivolumab as post-transplant consolidation. The receptors here all came from a male donor with multiple myeloma.

V and J are TRBV6-5 and TRBJ2-4; tentative D call: TRBD2 (6 bases). CDR3 size: 14 residues. Germline CDR1 reads MNHEY; CDR2 reads SVGAGI. With 6 bases removed from V and 6 bases from J, the gap between germline ends came to 15 bases. The CDR3 coding sequence is TGTGCCAGCAGCCCCGCAGGGAGGATAAACATTCAGTACTTC. This encodes CASSPAGRINIQYF.

The chain is built from TRBV27 and TRBJ2-1; TRBD1 matches at 8 bases. CDR3 length equals 15 residues. The germline gives CDR1 MNHEY, CDR2 SMNVEV (reference sequence). The trim removed 5 bases at V and 5 bases at J, leaving 8 bases unmatched. The CDR3 coding sequence is TGTGCCAGCAGTCCGATGACAGGGGTCCACAATGAGCAGTTCTTC. Translating it yields CASSPMTGVHNEQFF.

This chain connects TRBV27 to TRBJ2-5; 7 bases are shared with TRBD2. Germline assignment: CDR1 MNHEY and CDR2 SMNVEV (reference sequence). The CDR3 has 16 amino acids. J was trimmed by 9 bases and V by 1 base; bases with no gene match: 14. The chain's CDR3 is CASSLLSSGATRAQYF. Here the CDR3 DNA reads TGTGCCAGCAGTTTATTATCTAGCGGAGCAACCAGGGCCCAGTACTTC.

The V gene is TRBV7-6, the J gene TRBJ2-6; D gene ambiguous. The V end was cut by 5 bases, the J end by 0 bases, with 8 bases between. The V gene's germline CDR1 is SGHVS and CDR2 FNYEAQ. The CDR3 is made up of 15 amino acids. CDR3 residues: CASSQPGSGANVLTF. The CDR3 DNA is TGTGCCAGCAGCCAACCGGGCTCTGGGGCCAACGTCCTGACTTTC.

The chain carries TRBV4-2 and TRBJ2-3, with TRBD2 matching 9 bases. This CDR3 is 16 amino acids long. V dropped 2 bases and J dropped 4; count of bases not matched to a gene: 7. The germline CDR1 and CDR2 sequences are LGHNA and YNFKEQ. Written as DNA, the CDR3 is TGTGCCAGCAGCCAAAGTCCTAGCGGGAACTCAGATACGCAGTATTTT. Translating it yields CASSQSPSGNSDTQYF.

This clone was seen only a few times. V is TRBV19 and J is TRBJ1-2, with TRBD1 as a possible D gene (5 bases). Trimming removed 3 bases from V and 4 bases from J, with 12 bases in between. CDR1 is LNHDA and CDR2 is SQIVND in the germline V gene (reference sequence). The CDR3 sequence is 14 residues long. The CDR3 DNA sequence: TGTGCCAGTAGTATGGGAGGGGTCCCCTATGGCTACACCTTC. It translates to CASSMGGVPYGYTF.

The gene calls are TRBV9 and TRBJ2-7; D possibly corresponds to TRBD1 (6 bases). Germline-derived CDR1 and CDR2 are SGDLS and YYNGEE. Deletions cut 3 bases from V and 0 bases from J, with 10 bases between. This CDR3 is built from 14 residues. The CDR3, as DNA: TGTGCCAGCAGCGGGGGGACACACTCCTACGAGCAGTACTTC. Protein product: CASSGGTHSYEQYF.

This chain joins TRBV14 and TRBJ1-5; perhaps TRBD1 as D (6 bases). This CDR3 comprises 17 residues. Germline CDR1 SGHDN, CDR2 FVKESK. Trimming took off 2 bases at V and 2 bases at J, with 16 bases between the two ends. The DNA for the CDR3 is TGTGCCAGCAGCCAACTACAGGGCAGCCCCGGCAATCAGCCCCAGCATTTT. It translates to CASSQLQGSPGNQPQHF.

The chain has TRBV25-1 and TRBJ2-5; possibly TRBD2 for D (6 bases). V lost 3 bases and J 1 base, leaving 15 bases between the germline ends. CDR1 and CDR2 from the germline V gene are MGHDK and SYGVNS. The CDR3 length is 16 residues. CDR3 DNA sequence: TGTGCCAGCAGTGACCTAGGAGGAGGGGCCCAAGAGACCCAGTACTTC. It codes for CASSDLGGGAQETQYF.

The V call is TRBV6-4, the J call TRBJ2-2, with unresolved D. With 0 bases removed from V and 2 bases from J, the gap between germline ends came to 13 bases. CDR3 length: 17 residues. Germline lookup yields CDR1 MRHNA and CDR2 SNTAGT. CDR3 loop: CASSDSKIHANTGELFF. Written as DNA, the CDR3 is TGTGCCAGCAGTGACTCGAAGATCCACGCTAACACCGGGGAGCTGTTTTTT.

J is TRBJ1-5 and V is TRBV6-6; weak D call: TRBD1 (6 bases). Per the germline V gene, CDR1 is MNHNY and CDR2 is SVGAGI (reference sequence). The CDR3 is 15 amino acids. V gave up 2 bases and J gave up 9 bases, with 17 bases separating them. The CDR3 region is CASSYETGGEGPQHF. CDR3 nucleotides: TGTGCCAGCAGTTACGAGACAGGAGGAGAGGGGCCCCAGCATTTT.

V is TRBV5-6 and J is TRBJ1-4, with a tentative D call TRBD1 (6 bases). The length of the CDR3 is 16 residues. The germline V gene encodes CDR1 SGHDT and CDR2 YYEEEE. V gave up 0 bases and J gave up 2 bases, with 11 bases separating them. CDR3 sequence: CASSLGPGGTNEKLFF. The CDR3 DNA reads TGTGCCAGCAGCTTGGGTCCGGGGGGCACTAATGAAAAACTGTTTTTT.

The chain is built from TRBV6-5 and TRBJ2-4; perhaps TRBD1 as D (6 bases). This CDR3 is built from 14 residues. Germline-derived CDR1 and CDR2 are MNHEY and SVGAGI. V was clipped by 6 bases and J by 2 bases, with 11 bases between them. The CDR3 nucleotides read TGTGCCAGCAGACCGGACAGCACCAAAAACATTCAGTACTTC. It codes for CASRPDSTKNIQYF.

The CDR3 here is CASTWTGVNQPQHF. The CDR3 DNA sequence: TGTGCCAGCACCTGGACAGGGGTCAATCAGCCCCAGCATTTT. The chain uses TRBV6-1 and TRBJ1-5, with 9 bases lining up with TRBD1. Germline CDR1 and CDR2: MNHNS and SASEGT. This CDR3 is 14 amino acids long. Trimming took 7 bases from V and 3 from J; bases not matched to a gene: 4.